A selection of T cell receptor beta chains follows, all from one sample in a study of beta chain features in type 1 diabetes. Assay used: immunoSEQ multiplex PCR; TCRdb lists only in-frame clones, some missing. The table records approximately 260,000 clones, 24% of them present only once. The source material was naive CD4+ T cells from blood. The origin of the receptors is a woman in her twenties or thirties with type 1 diabetes. Both conserved end residues are part of each CDR3. Fields, in order: J gene, D gene, clone size, V gene, CDR3 DNA, CDR3 protein. D genes are given only for firm matches. Size is omitted from some rows. Given values are once, few, many or a class for expanded clones.

>TRBJ2-2|TRBD2|NA|TRBV4-1
TGCGCCAGCAGCCAATCTGGGACTAGGTTAGGCGGGGAGCTGTTTTTT
CASSQSGTRLGGELFF
>TRBJ1-1|NA|few|TRBV29-1
TGCAGCGGAAACAGGGTTGGGGAGAACACTGAAGCTTTCTTT
CSGNRVGENTEAFF
>TRBJ2-3|NA|NA|TRBV10-2
TGCGCCAGCAGTGAGTCGAGGAACAGGCTGAGCACAGATACGCAGTATTTT
CASSESRNRLSTDTQYF
>TRBJ2-1|NA|NA|TRBV25-1
TGTGCCAGCAGTGAACTAAGGGGGTTATCCTACAATGAGCAGTTCTTC
CASSELRGLSYNEQFF
>TRBJ2-5|TRBD2|NA|TRBV13
TGTGCCAGCAGCTTCGGGACTAGGCGGGAGACCCAGTACTTC
CASSFGTRRETQYF
>TRBJ2-3|NA|NA|TRBV5-4
TGTGCCAGCAGCTTTACAGGGAGCACAGATACGCAGTATTTT
CASSFTGSTDTQYF
>TRBJ2-1|TRBD2|NA|TRBV28
TGTGCCAGCAGCCAAGGGACTAGCGGAGCTCGGGGTAAGCAGTTCTTC
CASSQGTSGARGKQFF
>TRBJ2-5|NA|NA|TRBV5-4
TGTGCCAGCAGCTTGGAAATTTCCACAGGTGGGGAGACCCAGTACTTC
CASSLEISTGGETQYF
>TRBJ1-1|NA|few|TRBV7-2
TGTGCCAGCAGCTTTGGGGGGGGCACTGAAGCTTTCTTT
CASSFGGGTEAFF
>TRBJ1-1|TRBD1|NA|TRBV29-1
TGCAGCGGAGACAGGGACATGAACACTGAAGCTTTCTTT
CSGDRDMNTEAFF
>TRBJ2-1|NA|NA|TRBV18
TGTGCCAGCTCACGCGTCCGCGAGAATGAGCAGTTCTTC
CASSRVRENEQFF
>TRBJ2-5|NA|NA|TRBV5-1
TGCGCCAGCAGCCGCGGGATTCAAGAGACCCAGTACTTC
CASSRGIQETQYF
>TRBJ2-1|TRBD2|NA|TRBV4-2
TGTGCCAGCAGCCCCTATGTTATGGCGGGAGGAGGCAATGAGCAGTTCTTC
CASSPYVMAGGGNEQFF
>TRBJ2-3|TRBD2|few|TRBV29-1
TGCAGCGTGACTAGCGGGGTCAGCACAGATACGCAGTATTTT
CSVTSGVSTDTQYF
>TRBJ2-1|TRBD2|NA|TRBV6-5
TGTGCCAGCAGTAGCGGGAGCCTTACATACAATGAGCAGTTCTTC
CASSSGSLTYNEQFF
>TRBJ2-3|TRBD2|NA|TRBV30
TGTGCCTGGAGTATAGCGGGAGGCTCAGATACGCAGTATTTT
CAWSIAGGSDTQYF
>TRBJ2-1|TRBD2|NA|TRBV7-8
TGTGCCAGCAGCTCCCCGGGGGGGTCCCGCAATGAGCAGTTCTTC
CASSSPGGSRNEQFF
>TRBJ1-1|TRBD1|few|TRBV7-9
TGTGCCAGCAGCTCCCGGACAGGGGGAGCGGCGGGCACTGAAGCTTTCTTT
CASSSRTGGAAGTEAFF
>TRBJ2-5|NA|NA|TRBV30
TGTGCCTGGAGTGGGAGGGGCCAAGAGACCCAGTACTTC
CAWSGRGQETQYF
>TRBJ1-2|TRBD1|NA|TRBV7-9
TGTGCCAGCAGCTCCCTGACAGGGCCATATGGCTACACCTTC
CASSSLTGPYGYTF
>TRBJ1-5|TRBD1|NA|TRBV2
TGTGCCAGCAGACCGACAGGGTTCGGGGATCAGCCCCAGCATTTT
CASRPTGFGDQPQHF
>TRBJ2-1|NA|few|TRBV7-9
TGTGCCAGCAGCTTAAGGCTAGGCCCCAATGAGCAGTTCTTC
CASSLRLGPNEQFF
>TRBJ2-2|TRBD2|NA|TRBV2
TGTGCCAGCAGTGAATCCCTAGCGGGAGGGTACACCGGGGAGCTGTTTTTT
CASSESLAGGYTGELFF
>TRBJ1-2|NA|NA|TRBV29-1
TGCAGCGTCTCGGGGGGGGAAGCTGTCTATGGCTACACCTTC
CSVSGGEAVYGYTF
>TRBJ1-1|TRBD1|NA|TRBV18
TGTGCCAGCTCACCTAACGAGGACAGGGAAGCTTTCTTT
CASSPNEDREAFF
>TRBJ2-7|NA|NA|TRBV19
TGTGCCAGTAGTATGGGCACCGGCTCCTACGAGCAGTACTTC
CASSMGTGSYEQYF